A single sample gave rise to the 5 T cell receptor beta chains below, sequenced in a study of blood T cell repertoires in COVID-19 (dated by TCRdb to about 2020). The library was produced with the immunoSEQ multiplex PCR assay. The table comes from immuneACCESS by way of TCRdb, which keeps in-frame sequences with V and J called. Part of the clones is missing from these tables; in studies checked, under half for an unresolved V gene and the rest for unknown reasons. The sample table holds around 140,000 clones, of which approximately 80% were seen once. The ten largest make up approximately 4% of the sample. Sequenced sample: PBMCs or T cells enriched from blood (not recorded which). The receptors shown here come from a man aged 50-60 years in a cohort exposed to, infected with or recovered from COVID-19 (not recorded which).

The chain links TRBV29-1 to TRBJ2-7; 9 nucleotides agree with TRBD1. The CDR3 has 12 amino acids. With 5 bases clipped from V and 6 bases from J, the junction kept 5 bases outside the gene matches. Germline assignment: CDR1 SQVTM and CDR2 ANQGSEA. This chain's CDR3 is CSVTGTGSEQYF. CDR3 DNA: TGCAGCGTTACCGGGACAGGGAGCGAGCAGTACTTC.

This clone came up once. The genes are TRBV7-9 and TRBJ1-1; D not certain. The CDR3 sequence is 13 residues long. Germline loops: CDR1 SEHNR, CDR2 FQNEAQ (reference sequence). V was pared by 6 bases and J by 1 base, with 9 bases between. This chain's CDR3 is CASSSRGNTEAFF. CDR3 in DNA: TGTGCCAGCAGTAGCCGCGGGAACACTGAAGCTTTCTTT. Looking up the rest from reference TRBV7-9 and TRBJ1-1 gives the full variable domain: DTGVSQNPRHKITKRGQNVTFRCDPISEHNRLYWYRQTLGQGPEFLTYFQNEAQLEKSRLLSDRFSAERPKGSFSTLEIQRTEQGDSAMYLCASSSRGNTEAFFGQGTRLTVV.

The V call is TRBV7-2, the J call TRBJ1-2; 7 bases agree with TRBD1. Losses at the gene ends were 4 bases for V and 8 bases for J; bases not matched to a gene: 4. CDR1 is SGHTA and CDR2 is FQGNSA in the germline V gene. CDR3 length equals 12 residues. The CDR3 nucleotides read TGTGCCAGCAGCTCAACAGGGGTGGGCTACACCTTC. Protein product: CASSSTGVGYTF.

V is TRBV3-1 (or the pseudogene TRBV3-2) and J is TRBJ2-7, with 7 bases aligning to TRBD2. Germline V CDR1 and CDR2: LGHDT, YNNKEL (reference sequence). CDR3 length: 16 amino acids. V gave up 0 bases and J gave up 2 bases; unmatched junction bases: 7. In DNA, the CDR3 is TGTGCCAGCAGCCAAGAATGGCCTAGCGGTCCCTACGAGCAGTACTTC. Its protein product is CASSQEWPSGPYEQYF.

This clone was picked up a small number of times. This sequence joins TRBV19 and TRBJ2-1; perhaps TRBD2 as D (6 bases). V was shortened by 9 bases and J by 3 bases, with 9 bases between the two germline ends. The CDR3 length is 12 residues. Per germline, CDR1 LNHDA and CDR2 SQIVND (reference sequence). CDR3 DNA: TGTGCCAGCGGGACTTACTACAATGAGCAGTTCTTC. Translated: CASGTYYNEQFF.